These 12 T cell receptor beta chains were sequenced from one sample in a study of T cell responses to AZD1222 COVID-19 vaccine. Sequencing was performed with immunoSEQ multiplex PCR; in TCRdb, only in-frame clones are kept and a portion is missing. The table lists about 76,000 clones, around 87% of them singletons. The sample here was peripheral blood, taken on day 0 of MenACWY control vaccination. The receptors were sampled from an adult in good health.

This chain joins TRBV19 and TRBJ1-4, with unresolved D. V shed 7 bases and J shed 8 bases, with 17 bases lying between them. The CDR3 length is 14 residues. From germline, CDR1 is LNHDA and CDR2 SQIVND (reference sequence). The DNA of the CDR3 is TGTGCCAGTACCCTAGATTCTCGGCCAGAAAAACTGTTTTTT. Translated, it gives CASTLDSRPEKLFF.

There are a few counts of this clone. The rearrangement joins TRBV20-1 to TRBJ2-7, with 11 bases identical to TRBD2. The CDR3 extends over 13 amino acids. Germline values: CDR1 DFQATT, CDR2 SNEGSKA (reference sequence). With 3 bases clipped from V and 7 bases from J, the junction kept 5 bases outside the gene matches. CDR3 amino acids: CSASSGRGREQYF. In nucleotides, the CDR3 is TGCAGTGCTAGTAGCGGGAGGGGAAGGGAGCAGTACTTC.

CDR3 sequence (DNA): TGTGCCAGCTCACCGGGCTCTCCCTACGAGCAGTACTTC. Its translation: CASSPGSPYEQYF. The chain has TRBV18 and TRBJ2-7; D not resolved. CDR3 length: 13 amino acids. Trimming removed 3 bases from V and 2 bases from J, with 8 bases in between. Germline loops: CDR1 KGHSH, CDR2 LQKENI.

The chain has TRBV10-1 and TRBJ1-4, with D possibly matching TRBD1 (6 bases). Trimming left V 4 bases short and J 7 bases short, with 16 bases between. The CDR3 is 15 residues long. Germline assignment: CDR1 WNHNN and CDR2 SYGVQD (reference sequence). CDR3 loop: CASSVGTQRGEKLFF. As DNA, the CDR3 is TGCGCCAGCAGTGTTGGGACACAAAGAGGTGAAAAACTGTTTTTT.

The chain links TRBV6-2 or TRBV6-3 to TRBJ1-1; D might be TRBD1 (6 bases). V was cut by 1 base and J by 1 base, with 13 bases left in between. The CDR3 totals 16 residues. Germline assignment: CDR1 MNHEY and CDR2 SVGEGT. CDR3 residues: CASSYFWGQRNTEAFF. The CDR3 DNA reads TGTGCCAGCAGTTACTTTTGGGGGCAGAGGAACACTGAAGCTTTCTTT.

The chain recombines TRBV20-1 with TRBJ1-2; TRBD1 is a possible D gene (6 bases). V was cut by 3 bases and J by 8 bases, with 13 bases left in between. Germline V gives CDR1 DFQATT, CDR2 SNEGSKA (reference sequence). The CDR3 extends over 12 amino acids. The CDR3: CSASTGQAGYTF. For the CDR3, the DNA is TGCAGTGCTAGTACAGGGCAGGCGGGCTACACCTTC.

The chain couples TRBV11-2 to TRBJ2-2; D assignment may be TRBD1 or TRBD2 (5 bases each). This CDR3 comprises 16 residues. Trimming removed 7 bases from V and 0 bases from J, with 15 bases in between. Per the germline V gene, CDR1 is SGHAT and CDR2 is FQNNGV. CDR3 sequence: CASTKGWGTNTGELFF. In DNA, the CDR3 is TGTGCCAGCACCAAAGGGTGGGGGACGAACACCGGGGAGCTGTTTTTT.

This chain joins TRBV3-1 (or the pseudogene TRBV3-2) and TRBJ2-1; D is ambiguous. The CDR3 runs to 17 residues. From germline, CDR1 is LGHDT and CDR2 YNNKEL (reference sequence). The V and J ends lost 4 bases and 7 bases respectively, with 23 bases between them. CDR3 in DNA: TGTGCCAGCAGCCTTCAATCTCGGTACTCGTTTAGGAATGAGCAGTTCTTC. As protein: CASSLQSRYSFRNEQFF.

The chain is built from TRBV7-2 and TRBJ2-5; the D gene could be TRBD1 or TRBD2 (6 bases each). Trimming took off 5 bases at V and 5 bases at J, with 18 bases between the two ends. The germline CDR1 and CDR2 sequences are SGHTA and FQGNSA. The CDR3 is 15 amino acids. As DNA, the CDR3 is TGTGCCAGCAGCCCAGGAGGGGGGCGCGGGGAGACCCAGTACTTC. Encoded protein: CASSPGGGRGETQYF.

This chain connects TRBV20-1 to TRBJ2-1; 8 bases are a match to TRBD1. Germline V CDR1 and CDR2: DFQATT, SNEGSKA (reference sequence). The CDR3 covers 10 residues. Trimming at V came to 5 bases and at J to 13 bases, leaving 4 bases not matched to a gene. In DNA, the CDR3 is TGCAGTGCTGGCGGGACAGGACAGTTCTTC. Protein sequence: CSAGGTGQFF.

The CDR3 coding sequence is TGCGCCAGCAGCCCCGGGACTTTGGGGACCCAGTACTTC. It codes for CASSPGTLGTQYF. The chain is built from TRBV5-1 and TRBJ2-5; D is possibly TRBD2 (6 bases). CDR3 length: 13 residues. The V and J ends lost 4 bases and 7 bases respectively, with 14 bases between them. CDR1 and CDR2 from the germline V gene are SGHRS and YFSETQ.

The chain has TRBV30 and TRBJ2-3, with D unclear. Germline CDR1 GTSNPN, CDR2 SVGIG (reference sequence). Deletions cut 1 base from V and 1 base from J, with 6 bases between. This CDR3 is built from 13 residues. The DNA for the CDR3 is TGTGCCTGGAGTGATCCCGGCACAGATACGCAGTATTTT. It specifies CAWSDPGTDTQYF.